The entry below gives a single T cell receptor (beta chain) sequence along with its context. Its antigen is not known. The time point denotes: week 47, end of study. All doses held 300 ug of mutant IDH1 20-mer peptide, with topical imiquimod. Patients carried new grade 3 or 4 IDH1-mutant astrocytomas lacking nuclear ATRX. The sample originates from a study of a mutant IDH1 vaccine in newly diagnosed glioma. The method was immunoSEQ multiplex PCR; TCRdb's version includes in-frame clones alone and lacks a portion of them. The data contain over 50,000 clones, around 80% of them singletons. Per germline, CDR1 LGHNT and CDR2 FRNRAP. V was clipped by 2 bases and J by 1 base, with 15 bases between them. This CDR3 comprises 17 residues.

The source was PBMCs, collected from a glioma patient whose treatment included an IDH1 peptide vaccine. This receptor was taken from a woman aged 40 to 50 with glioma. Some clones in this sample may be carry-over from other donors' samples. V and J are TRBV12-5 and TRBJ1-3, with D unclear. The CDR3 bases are TGTGCTAGTGGTTTGACGCCGGCCTCTTTTTCTGGAAACACCATATATTTT. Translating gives CASGLTPASFSGNTIYF.